This TCR beta chain came from a study of T-cell memory formation after mild COVID-19. Trimming shortened V by 1 base and J by 2 bases, and 12 bases separated the two germline ends. The CDR3 consists of 16 residues. TCR alpha and TCR beta cDNA libraries carrying sample barcodes and UMIs came from 5'RACE with constant-segment primers. TCRdb used MiXCR to reprocess the 5' RACE reads, holding one entry per CDR3 protein. The sample carries 350,000 to 500,000 distinct CDR3 sequences, about 22% recorded once. A few counts support this clonotype. This receptor was identified in an adult woman who had mild COVID-19 (a few samples of this study predate the infection). Cell type and time point are not known. The sequencing sample was made of PBMCs or a T cell subset sorted from them (not recorded which). V gene TRBV12-3 or TRBV12-4 combines with J gene TRBJ2-1, with a possible D match to TRBD2 (6 bases). This CDR3 is CASSLEGLLTYNEQFF. The DNA of the CDR3 is TGTGCCAGCAGTTTAGAGGGACTGCTTACCTACAATGAGCAGTTCTTC.